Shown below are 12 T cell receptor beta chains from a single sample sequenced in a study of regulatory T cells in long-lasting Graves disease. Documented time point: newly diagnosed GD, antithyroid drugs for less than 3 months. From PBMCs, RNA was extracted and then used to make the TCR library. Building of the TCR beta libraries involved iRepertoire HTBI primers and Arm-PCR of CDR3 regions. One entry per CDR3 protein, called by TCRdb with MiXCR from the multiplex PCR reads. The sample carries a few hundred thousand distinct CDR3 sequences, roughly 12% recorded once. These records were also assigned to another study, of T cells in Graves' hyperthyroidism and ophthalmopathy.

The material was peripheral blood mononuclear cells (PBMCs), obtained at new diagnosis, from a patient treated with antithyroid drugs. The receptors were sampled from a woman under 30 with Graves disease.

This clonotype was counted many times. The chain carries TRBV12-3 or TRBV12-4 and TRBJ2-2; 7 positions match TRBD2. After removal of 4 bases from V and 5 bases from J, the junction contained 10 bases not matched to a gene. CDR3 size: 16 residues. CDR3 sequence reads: CASSSTSPGWTGELFF. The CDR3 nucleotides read TGTGCCAGCAGTTCGACTAGCCCCGGGTGGACCGGGGAGCTGTTTTTT.

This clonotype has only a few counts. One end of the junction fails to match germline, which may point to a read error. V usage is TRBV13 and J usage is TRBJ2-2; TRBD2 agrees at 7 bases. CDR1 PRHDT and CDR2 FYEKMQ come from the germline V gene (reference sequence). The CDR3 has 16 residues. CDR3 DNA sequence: TGTGCCAGCAGCTTATGGGGGGGAGCGAACACCGGGGAGCCGTTTTTT. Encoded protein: CASSLWGGANTGEPFF.

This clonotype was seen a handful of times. CDR3 DNA: TGTGCCAGCAGCATACTAGCGGGGGACACCGGGGAGCTGTTTTTT. This gives the protein CASSILAGDTGELFF. The chain uses TRBV9 and TRBJ2-2, with 11 bases aligning to TRBD2. CDR1 SGDLS and CDR2 YYNGEE come from the germline V gene. The CDR3 has 15 amino acids. With V trimmed by 4 bases and J by 3 bases, 2 bases remained unmatched.

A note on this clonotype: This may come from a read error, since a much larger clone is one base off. The CDR3, as DNA: TGTGCCAGCAGTTACCTCCTGGGAGACACCATATATTTT. Translated: CASSYLLGDTIYF. The V gene is TRBV6-5, the J gene TRBJ1-3, with no clear D. This CDR3 is 13 amino acids long. The germline V gene encodes CDR1 MNHEY and CDR2 SVGAGI. The V and J ends lost 2 bases and 8 bases respectively, with 10 bases between them.

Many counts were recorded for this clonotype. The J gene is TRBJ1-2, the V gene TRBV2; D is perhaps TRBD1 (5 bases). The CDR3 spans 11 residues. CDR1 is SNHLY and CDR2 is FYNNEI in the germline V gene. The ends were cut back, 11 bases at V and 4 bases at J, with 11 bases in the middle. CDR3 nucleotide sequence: TGTGCCGTATGGACACTCTATGGCTACACCTTC. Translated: CAVWTLYGYTF.

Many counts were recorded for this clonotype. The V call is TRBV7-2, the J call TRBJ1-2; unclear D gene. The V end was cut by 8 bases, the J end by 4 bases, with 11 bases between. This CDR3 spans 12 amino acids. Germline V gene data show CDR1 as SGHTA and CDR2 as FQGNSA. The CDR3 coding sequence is TGTGCCAGCGCTCCGTCTAGCTATGGCTACACCTTC. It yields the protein CASAPSSYGYTF.

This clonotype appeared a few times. The CDR3 is CASSLRTASSYEQYF. The CDR3 DNA reads as TGTGCCAGCAGCTTAAGGACAGCTTCTTCCTACGAGCAGTACTTC. The V and J genes are TRBV7-9 and TRBJ2-7; perhaps TRBD1 as D (6 bases). CDR1 is SEHNR, CDR2 FQNEAQ, per germline (reference sequence). This CDR3 has 15 residues. Trimming cost V 2 bases and J 1 base, with 12 bases left between them.

The CDR3 coding sequence is TGCAGCGCTCAGGACAGGGGGCGATGGGGCTACACCTTC. Residues: CSAQDRGRWGYTF. The J gene is TRBJ1-2, the V gene TRBV29-1, with TRBD1 matching over 11 bases. The J segment lost 8 bases and the V segment lost 7 bases, leaving 9 bases of the junction unmatched. CDR3 length equals 13 residues. In germline, CDR1 is SQVTM, CDR2 ANQGSEA.

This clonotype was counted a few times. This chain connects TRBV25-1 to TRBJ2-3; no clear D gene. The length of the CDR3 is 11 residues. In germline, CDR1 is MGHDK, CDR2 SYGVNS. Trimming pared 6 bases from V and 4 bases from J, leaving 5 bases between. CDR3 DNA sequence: TGTGCCAGCAGGGGTTCAGATACGCAGTATTTT. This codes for CASRGSDTQYF. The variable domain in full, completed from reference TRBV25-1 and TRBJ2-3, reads EADIYQTPRYLVIGTGKKITLECSQTMGHDKMYWYQQDPGMELHLIHYSYGVNSTEKGDLSSESTVSRIRTEHFPLTLESARPSHTSQYLCASRGSDTQYFGPGTRLTVL.

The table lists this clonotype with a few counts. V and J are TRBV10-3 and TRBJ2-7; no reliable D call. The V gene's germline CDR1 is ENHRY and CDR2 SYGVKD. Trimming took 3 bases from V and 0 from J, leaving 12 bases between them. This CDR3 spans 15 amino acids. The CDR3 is CAISDDKASSYEQYV. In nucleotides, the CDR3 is TGTGCCATCAGTGACGATAAAGCGAGCTCCTACGAGCAGTACGTC.

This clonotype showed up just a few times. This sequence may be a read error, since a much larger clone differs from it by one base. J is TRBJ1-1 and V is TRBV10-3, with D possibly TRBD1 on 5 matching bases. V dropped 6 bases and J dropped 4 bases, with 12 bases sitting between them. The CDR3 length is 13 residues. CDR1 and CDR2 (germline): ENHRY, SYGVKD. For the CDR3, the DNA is TGTGCCATCAGGTCGACAGAGAGCACTGAAGCTTTCTTT. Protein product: CAIRSTESTEAFF.

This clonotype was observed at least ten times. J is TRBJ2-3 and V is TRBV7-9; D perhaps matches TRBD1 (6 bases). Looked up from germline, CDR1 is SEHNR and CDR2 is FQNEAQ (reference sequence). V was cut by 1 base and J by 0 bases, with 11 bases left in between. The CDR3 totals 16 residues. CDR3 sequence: CASSLVGGISTDTQYF. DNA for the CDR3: TGTGCCAGCAGCTTAGTAGGGGGAATTAGCACAGATACGCAGTATTTT.